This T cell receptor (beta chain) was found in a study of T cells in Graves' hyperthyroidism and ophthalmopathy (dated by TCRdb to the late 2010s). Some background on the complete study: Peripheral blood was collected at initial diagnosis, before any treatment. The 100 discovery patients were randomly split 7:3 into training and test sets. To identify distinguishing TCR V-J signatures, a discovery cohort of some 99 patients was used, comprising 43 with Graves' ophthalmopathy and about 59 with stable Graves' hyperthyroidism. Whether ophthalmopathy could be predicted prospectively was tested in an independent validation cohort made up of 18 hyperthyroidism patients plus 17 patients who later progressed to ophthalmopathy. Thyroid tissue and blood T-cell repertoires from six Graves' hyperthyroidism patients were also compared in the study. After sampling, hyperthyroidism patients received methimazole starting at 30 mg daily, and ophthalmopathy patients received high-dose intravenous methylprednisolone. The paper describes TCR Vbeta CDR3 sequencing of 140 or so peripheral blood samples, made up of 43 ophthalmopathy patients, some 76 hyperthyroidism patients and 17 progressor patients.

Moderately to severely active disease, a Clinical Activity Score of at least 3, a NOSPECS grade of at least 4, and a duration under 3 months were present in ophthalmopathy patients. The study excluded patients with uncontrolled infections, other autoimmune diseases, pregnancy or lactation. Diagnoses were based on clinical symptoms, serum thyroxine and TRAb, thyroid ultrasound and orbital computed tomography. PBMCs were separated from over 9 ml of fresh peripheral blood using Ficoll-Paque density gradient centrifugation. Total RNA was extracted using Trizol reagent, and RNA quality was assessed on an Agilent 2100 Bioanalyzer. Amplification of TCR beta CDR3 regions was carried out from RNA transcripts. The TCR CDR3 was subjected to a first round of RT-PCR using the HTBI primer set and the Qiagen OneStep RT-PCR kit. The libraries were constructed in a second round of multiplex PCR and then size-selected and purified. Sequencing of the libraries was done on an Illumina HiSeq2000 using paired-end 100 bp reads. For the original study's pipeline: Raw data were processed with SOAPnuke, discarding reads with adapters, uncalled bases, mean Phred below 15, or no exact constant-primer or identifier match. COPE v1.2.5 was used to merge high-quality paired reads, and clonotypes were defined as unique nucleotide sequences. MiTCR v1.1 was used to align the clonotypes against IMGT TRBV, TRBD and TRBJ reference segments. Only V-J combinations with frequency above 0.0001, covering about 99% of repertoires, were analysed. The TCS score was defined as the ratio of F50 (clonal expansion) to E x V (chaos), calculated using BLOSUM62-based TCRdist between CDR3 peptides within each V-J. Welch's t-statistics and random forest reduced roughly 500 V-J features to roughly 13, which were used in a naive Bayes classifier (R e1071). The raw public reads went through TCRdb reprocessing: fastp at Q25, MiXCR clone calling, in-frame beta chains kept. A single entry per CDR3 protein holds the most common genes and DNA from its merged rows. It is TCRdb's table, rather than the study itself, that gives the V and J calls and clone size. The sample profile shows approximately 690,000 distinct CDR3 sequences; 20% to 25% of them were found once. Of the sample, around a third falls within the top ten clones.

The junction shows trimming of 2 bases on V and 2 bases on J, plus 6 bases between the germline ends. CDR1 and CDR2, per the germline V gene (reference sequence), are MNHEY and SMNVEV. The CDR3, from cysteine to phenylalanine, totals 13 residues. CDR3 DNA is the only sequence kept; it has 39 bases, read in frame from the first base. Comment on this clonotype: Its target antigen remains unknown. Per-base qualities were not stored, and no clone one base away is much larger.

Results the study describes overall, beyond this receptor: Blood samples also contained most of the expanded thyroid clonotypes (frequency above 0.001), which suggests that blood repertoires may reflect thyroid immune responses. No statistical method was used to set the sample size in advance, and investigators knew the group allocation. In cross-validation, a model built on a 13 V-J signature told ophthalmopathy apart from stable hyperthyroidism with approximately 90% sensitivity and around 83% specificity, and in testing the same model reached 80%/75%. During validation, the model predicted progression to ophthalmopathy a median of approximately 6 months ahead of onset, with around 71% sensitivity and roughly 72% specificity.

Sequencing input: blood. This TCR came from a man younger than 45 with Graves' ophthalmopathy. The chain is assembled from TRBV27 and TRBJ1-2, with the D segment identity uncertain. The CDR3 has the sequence CASSLGVNYGYTF. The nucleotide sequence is TGTGCCAGCAGTTTAGGAGTAAACTATGGCTACACCTTC.